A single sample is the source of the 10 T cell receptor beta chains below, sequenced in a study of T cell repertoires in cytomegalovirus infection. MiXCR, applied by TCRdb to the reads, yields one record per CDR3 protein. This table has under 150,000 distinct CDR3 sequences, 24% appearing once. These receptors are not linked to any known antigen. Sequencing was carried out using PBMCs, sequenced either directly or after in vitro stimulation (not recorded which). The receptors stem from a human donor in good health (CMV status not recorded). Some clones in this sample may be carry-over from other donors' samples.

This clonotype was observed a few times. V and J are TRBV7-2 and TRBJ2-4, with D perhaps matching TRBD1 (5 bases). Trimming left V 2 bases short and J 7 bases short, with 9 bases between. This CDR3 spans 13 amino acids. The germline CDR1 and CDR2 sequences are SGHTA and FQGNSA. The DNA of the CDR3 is TGTGCCAGCAGCTTATCGCCAGGGAACATTCAGTACTTC. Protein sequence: CASSLSPGNIQYF.

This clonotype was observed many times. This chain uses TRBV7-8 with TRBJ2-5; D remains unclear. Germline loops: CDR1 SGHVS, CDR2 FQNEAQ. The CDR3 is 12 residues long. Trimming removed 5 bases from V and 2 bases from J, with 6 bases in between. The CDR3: CASSLEQETQYF. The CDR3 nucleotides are TGTGCCAGCAGCCTCGAGCAAGAGACCCAGTACTTC.

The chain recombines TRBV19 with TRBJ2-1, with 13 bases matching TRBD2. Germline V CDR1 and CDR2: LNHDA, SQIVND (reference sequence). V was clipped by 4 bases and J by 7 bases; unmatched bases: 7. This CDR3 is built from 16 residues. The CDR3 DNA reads TGTGCCAGTAGTACCCCCCCGACTAGCGGGAGGAATGAGCAGTTCTTC. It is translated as CASSTPPTSGRNEQFF.

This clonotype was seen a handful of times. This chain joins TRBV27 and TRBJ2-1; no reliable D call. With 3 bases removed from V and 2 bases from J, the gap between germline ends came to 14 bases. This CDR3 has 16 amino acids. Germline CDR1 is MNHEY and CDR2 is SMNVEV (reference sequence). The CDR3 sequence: CASSFLTQTAYNEQFF. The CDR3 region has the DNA TGTGCCAGCAGTTTTCTGACTCAGACTGCCTACAATGAGCAGTTCTTC.

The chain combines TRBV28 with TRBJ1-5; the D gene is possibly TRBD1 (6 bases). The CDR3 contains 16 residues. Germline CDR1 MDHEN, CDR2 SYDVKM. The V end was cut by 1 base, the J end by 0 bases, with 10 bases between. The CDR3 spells CASSLYRVYSNQPQHF. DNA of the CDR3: TGTGCCAGCAGTTTATACAGGGTTTATAGCAATCAGCCCCAGCATTTT.

The CDR3 nucleotides are TGTGCCAGCAGCTTAGCCCTAGCGGGAGGCTTCGGGGAGCTGTTTTTT. As protein: CASSLALAGGFGELFF. This chain connects TRBV7-8 to TRBJ2-2; 11 positions agree with TRBD2. From germline, CDR1 is SGHVS and CDR2 FQNEAQ. Unmatched junction bases numbered 4, after V lost 0 bases and J lost 7 bases. The length of the CDR3 is 16 residues.

CDR3 residues: CASRHQGARGNTIYF. The CDR3 coding sequence is TGTGCCAGCAGACACCAGGGGGCTCGAGGAAACACCATATATTTT. This sequence joins TRBV7-9 and TRBJ1-3, with 8 bases aligning to TRBD1. The CDR3 totals 15 residues. CDR1 SEHNR and CDR2 FQNEAQ come from the germline V gene (reference sequence). V shed 6 bases, J shed 4 bases, and the junction held 8 bases outside the gene matches. Drawing the rest from reference TRBV7-9 and TRBJ1-3, the complete variable domain is DTGVSQNPRHKITKRGQNVTFRCDPISEHNRLYWYRQTLGQGPEFLTYFQNEAQLEKSRLLSDRFSAERPKGSFSTLEIQRTEQGDSAMYLCASRHQGARGNTIYFGEGSWLTVV.

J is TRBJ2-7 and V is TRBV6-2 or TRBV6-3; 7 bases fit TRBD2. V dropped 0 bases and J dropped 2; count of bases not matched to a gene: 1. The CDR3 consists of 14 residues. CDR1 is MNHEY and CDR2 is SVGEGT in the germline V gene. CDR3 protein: CASSYSAGAYEQYV. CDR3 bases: TGTGCCAGCAGTTACTCTGCGGGAGCCTACGAGCAGTACGTC.

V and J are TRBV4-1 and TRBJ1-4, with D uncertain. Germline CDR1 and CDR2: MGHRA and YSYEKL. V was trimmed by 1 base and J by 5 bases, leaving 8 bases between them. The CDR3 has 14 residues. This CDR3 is CASSQGIKNEKLFF. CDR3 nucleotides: TGCGCCAGCAGCCAAGGGATCAAGAATGAAAAACTGTTTTTT.

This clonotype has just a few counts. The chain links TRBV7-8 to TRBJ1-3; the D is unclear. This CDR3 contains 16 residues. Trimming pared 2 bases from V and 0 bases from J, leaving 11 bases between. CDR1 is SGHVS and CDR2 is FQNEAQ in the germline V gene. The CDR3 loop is CASSLRVLLSGNTIYF. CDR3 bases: TGTGCCAGCAGCTTAAGGGTCCTTCTCTCTGGAAACACCATATATTTT. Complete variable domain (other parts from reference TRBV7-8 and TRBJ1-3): GAGVSQSPRYKVAKRGQDVALRCDPISGHVSLFWYQQALGQGPEFLTYFQNEAQLDKSGLPSDRFFAERPEGSVSTLKIQRTQQEDSAVYLCASSLRVLLSGNTIYFGEGSWLTVV.